Below, 18 T cell receptor beta chains from the same sample are listed, as sequenced in a study of response to subunit inactivated influenza vaccine. TCRdb itself ran the RT-PCR reads through MiXCR, one entry per CDR3 protein. Among 500,000 to 750,000 distinct CDR3 sequences listed, 12% to 15% were seen once. The specimen was PBMCs from blood, collected approximately 13 days after vaccination. The receptors come from a man aged 45-65 years who received an inactivated influenza vaccine.

This clonotype was observed a handful of times. The CDR3: CASSQRFLRLGTDTQYF. The CDR3 nucleotides read TGTGCCAGCTCACAGCGGTTTCTCCGGTTGGGCACAGATACGCAGTATTTT. The chain recombines TRBV18 with TRBJ2-3; tentatively, D is TRBD2 (5 bases). CDR3 length: 17 amino acids. Germline V CDR1 and CDR2: KGHSH, LQKENI. With 4 bases removed from V and 1 base from J, the gap between germline ends came to 18 bases. The variable domain in full, with the rest retrieved from reference TRBV18 and TRBJ2-3, is NAGVMQNPRHLVRRRGQEARLRCSPMKGHSHVYWYRQLPEEGLKFMVYLQKENIIDESGMPKERFSAEFPKEGPSILRIQQVVRGDSAAYFCASSQRFLRLGTDTQYFGPGTRLTVL.

V usage is TRBV9 and J usage is TRBJ2-3; TRBD2 aligns across 13 bases. Germline lookup yields CDR1 SGDLS and CDR2 YYNGEE. The CDR3 contains 17 residues. V trimming: 7 bases; J trimming: 3 bases; junction bases outside the gene matches: 11. This chain's CDR3 is CASSLGGTSGKTDTQYF. The CDR3 DNA sequence: TGTGCCAGCTCCCTAGGGGGGACTAGCGGGAAAACAGATACGCAGTATTTT.

The table lists this clonotype with a few counts. The rearrangement joins TRBV5-6 to TRBJ2-2; 13 bases map to TRBD2. V gave up 7 bases and J gave up 7 bases; unmatched junction bases: 10. The CDR3 totals 16 residues. CDR1 SGHDT and CDR2 YYEEEE come from the germline V gene. CDR3 amino acids: CASSRTSGSGNGELFF. Written as DNA, the CDR3 is TGTGCCAGCTCCCGGACTAGCGGGAGTGGGAACGGGGAGCTGTTTTTT.

There are a few counts of this clonotype. The V and J genes are TRBV5-6 and TRBJ1-5, with D tentatively TRBD1 (6 bases). The V and J ends lost 2 bases and 6 bases respectively, with 12 bases between them. The CDR3 extends over 14 amino acids. The germline V gene encodes CDR1 SGHDT and CDR2 YYEEEE. In nucleotides, the CDR3 is TGTGCCAGCAGCTTAAAGGGGGGGGTTCAGCCCCAGCATTTT. Amino acids: CASSLKGGVQPQHF.

This clonotype appeared a few times. The rearrangement joins TRBV28 to TRBJ2-5, with D possibly TRBD1 on 5 matching bases. This CDR3 is 16 amino acids long. V was cut by 7 bases and J by 2 bases, with 20 bases left in between. Looked up from germline, CDR1 is MDHEN and CDR2 is SYDVKM. CDR3 region: CASTTPGQGTQETQYF. DNA for the CDR3: TGTGCCAGCACTACGCCCGGGCAGGGAACGCAAGAGACCCAGTACTTC.

There are a few counts of this clonotype. The chain employs TRBV6-2 or TRBV6-3 and TRBJ2-1; D unresolved. This CDR3 is 13 amino acids long. CDR1 is MNHEY and CDR2 is SVGEGT in the germline V gene. V dropped 5 bases and J dropped 5 bases, with 10 bases sitting between them. CDR3 amino acids: CASSATRDNEQFF. The CDR3 bases are TGTGCCAGCAGTGCGACCAGAGACAATGAGCAGTTCTTC.

The V call is TRBV6-2 or TRBV6-3, the J call TRBJ2-7; D not resolved. V dropped 2 bases and J dropped 3 bases, with 11 bases sitting between them. Germline V CDR1 and CDR2: MNHEY, SVGEGT. The CDR3 consists of 14 residues. The CDR3 nucleotides are TGTGCCAGCAGTTACGATTTAACCCGCTACGAGCAGTACTTC. It yields the protein CASSYDLTRYEQYF.

This clonotype came up many times. The chain employs TRBV29-1 and TRBJ2-7; perhaps TRBD1 as D (6 bases). From germline, CDR1 is SQVTM and CDR2 ANQGSEA. The V and J ends lost 7 bases and 5 bases respectively, with 12 bases between them. This CDR3 contains 11 residues. This CDR3 is CSAGTTDEQYF. The CDR3 nucleotides read TGCAGCGCTGGGACAACGGACGAGCAGTACTTC.

This clonotype was detected only a few times. V gene TRBV20-1 combines with J gene TRBJ1-2, with D possibly TRBD1 on 6 matching bases. The CDR3 extends over 15 amino acids. Trimming cost V 3 bases and J 8 bases, with 22 bases left between them. Germline CDR1 is DFQATT and CDR2 is SNEGSKA (reference sequence). This CDR3 reads CSASDYRARAGGYTF. The CDR3 DNA is TGCAGTGCTAGTGATTACAGGGCCCGGGCAGGGGGCTACACCTTC.

This sequence joins TRBV20-1 and TRBJ2-7, with no clear D. The germline CDR1 and CDR2 sequences are DFQATT and SNEGSKA (reference sequence). Trimming took 3 bases from V and 3 from J, leaving 9 bases between them. The CDR3 is 12 residues long. CDR3 coding DNA: TGCAGTGCTAGCGGTAGTAACTACGAGCAGTACTTC. Its translation is CSASGSNYEQYF.

This clonotype was recorded a few times. The chain carries TRBV18 and TRBJ2-1, with a possible D match to TRBD1 (6 bases). Germline CDR1 and CDR2: KGHSH and LQKENI. This CDR3 is built from 16 residues. The germline V and J ends were trimmed by 3 bases and 1 base, with 13 bases remaining between them. The CDR3 loop is CASSPWPQGSYNEQFF. In DNA form, the CDR3 reads TGTGCCAGCTCACCTTGGCCGCAGGGGTCCTACAATGAGCAGTTCTTC.

Concerning this clonotype: An end of the junction differs from the germline gene, which may be a read error. The chain links TRBV7-7 to TRBJ2-5; 8 bases are shared with TRBD2. The germline gives CDR1 SSHAT, CDR2 FNYEAQ (reference sequence). The CDR3 totals 16 residues. This CDR3 is CASSSGGGDPSETQYF. The CDR3 DNA reads TGTGCTAGCAGCTCGGGGGGGGGGGACCCCTCGGAGACCCAGTACTTC. Supplemented by reference TRBV7-7 and TRBJ2-5, the full variable domain reads GAGVSQSPRYKVTKRGQDVTLRCDPISSHATLYWYQQALGQGPEFLTYFNYEAQPDKSGLPSDRFSAERPEGSISTLTIQRTEQRDSAMYRCASSSGGGDPSETQYFGPGTRLLVL.

This clonotype has just a few counts. V usage is TRBV4-1 and J usage is TRBJ1-5; TRBD1 aligns across 7 bases. The CDR3 is made up of 16 amino acids. Germline V CDR1 and CDR2: MGHRA, YSYEKL. V lost 1 base, J lost 5 bases, and 8 bases stayed unmatched. In DNA form, the CDR3 reads TGCGCCAGCAGCCAAGGACAGGGTAACCGACATCAGCCCCAGCATTTT. Amino acids: CASSQGQGNRHQPQHF.

The V gene is TRBV7-2, the J gene TRBJ1-1; D uncertain. Trimming removed 5 bases at V and 5 bases at J, with 15 bases between. Germline CDR1 reads SGHTA; CDR2 reads FQGNSA. This CDR3 is 14 amino acids long. CDR3 sequence reads: CASSGMRRTTEAFF. CDR3 DNA sequence: TGTGCCAGCAGCGGTATGAGGAGGACGACTGAAGCTTTCTTT.

This clonotype came up a few times. CDR3 region: CSTGRDPNTQYF. The CDR3 DNA reads TGCAGTACGGGACGGGATCCCAATACGCAGTATTTT. The chain recombines TRBV20-1 with TRBJ2-3; either TRBD1 or TRBD2 may supply D (5 bases each). Germline CDR1 DFQATT, CDR2 SNEGSKA (reference sequence). CDR3 length: 12 residues. The germline V and J ends were trimmed by 8 bases and 7 bases, with 16 bases remaining between them.

The genes are TRBV6-6 and TRBJ2-2; D gene uncertain. This CDR3 contains 13 residues. From germline, CDR1 is MNHNY and CDR2 SVGAGI (reference sequence). V lost 2 bases to trimming and J lost 7 bases, with 8 bases between them. The CDR3 sequence: CASSYGRIGELFF. In DNA form, the CDR3 reads TGTGCCAGCAGTTACGGACGTATCGGGGAGCTGTTTTTT.

The chain couples TRBV4-2 to TRBJ1-5, with TRBD1 as a possible D gene (6 bases). Germline assignment: CDR1 LGHNA and CDR2 YNFKEQ. The CDR3 is 15 amino acids. Trimming shortened V by 0 bases and J by 10 bases, and 16 bases separated the two germline ends. The CDR3 here is CASSQERTEYRPQHF. CDR3 nucleotide sequence: TGTGCCAGCAGCCAAGAACGGACAGAGTATCGTCCCCAGCATTTT.

This clonotype was found a few times. The chain couples TRBV6-5 to TRBJ2-2; D unclear. The ends were cut back, 0 bases at V and 3 bases at J, with 5 bases in the middle. The CDR3 covers 14 residues. Per germline, CDR1 MNHEY and CDR2 SVGAGI. CDR3: CASSYSRDTGELFF. The CDR3 bases are TGTGCCAGCAGTTACTCCAGAGACACCGGGGAGCTGTTTTTT.